This entry is about one T cell receptor (beta chain). TCRdb's table, derived via immunoSEQ multiplex PCR, lists solely in-frame clones and lacks some. The table lists about 41,000 clones, 70% to 85% of them singletons. The data were taken from a study of OX40 agonist ivuxolimab in advanced cancers. Across the study: At 0.01 to 10 mg/kg, ivuxolimab was administered intravenously to patients every 2 weeks.

This CDR3 is built from 13 residues. Germline CDR1 and CDR2: SGHVS and FQNEAQ. Trimming pared 4 bases from V and 3 bases from J, leaving 10 bases between. Source: CD4+ or CD8+ T cells sorted from blood, taken in a trial of the OX40 agonist ivuxolimab. This clonotype was sampled from an adult with an advanced solid tumor such as melanoma, head and neck, liver or kidney cancer. The rearrangement links TRBV7-8 to TRBJ2-7; D unresolved. CDR3 region: CASSSDRNYEQYF. CDR3 in DNA: TGTGCCAGCAGCTCGGACCGAAACTACGAGCAGTACTTC.